This TCR beta chain was sequenced in a study of control samples from healthy donors and cancer patients. Trimming took off 0 bases at V and 8 bases at J, with 16 bases between the two ends. The germline gives CDR1 LGHDT, CDR2 YNNKEL (reference sequence). The CDR3 totals 16 residues. Data came from immunoSEQ multiplex PCR; TCRdb stores just in-frame clones and leaves some out. The sample records 75,000 to 100,000 clones, over 85% being singletons. Source material: blood. This chain joins TRBV3-1 (or the pseudogene TRBV3-2) and TRBJ1-4; D gene ambiguous. The clonotype comes from a man aged 45-65 years in good health. The CDR3 bases are TGTGCCAGCAGCCAAGATCCCGCAGCCCTATGGGAAAAACTGTTTTTT. Translation: CASSQDPAALWEKLFF.